This entry lists 22 T cell receptor beta chains sequenced from one sample in a study of CD8+ T cells in alopecia areata. Reverse transcribed after extraction, RNA yielded cDNA as the sequencing template. Libraries were prepared by immunoSEQ multiplex PCR; TCRdb keeps only in-frame clonotypes and omits some of them. The data contain 90,000 to 100,000 clones, under 70% of them seen just once; the ten biggest clones take up about 14%. Treatment indicated: oral pan-JAK inhibitor, 5-10 mg twice daily. This specimen was CD8+ T cells sorted from blood, taken at week 4, from a patient treated with tofacitinib. The receptors originated from a human donor with alopecia areata.

CDR3 nucleotide sequence: TGTGCCAGCAGTTTATCGACGGGACTAGCGGGGATCGGTACGCAGTATTTT. Residues: CASSLSTGLAGIGTQYF. The chain joins TRBV27 to TRBJ2-3, with TRBD2 identical over 13 bases. The CDR3 extends over 17 amino acids. V dropped 0 bases and J dropped 8; count of bases not matched to a gene: 8. Germline lookup yields CDR1 MNHEY and CDR2 SMNVEV (reference sequence).

This clone was detected a few times. For the CDR3, the DNA is TGTGCCAGCAGCTTAGGGCATCGCCTCACTGGAAACACCATATATTTT. This codes for CASSLGHRLTGNTIYF. The chain is built from TRBV5-4 and TRBJ1-3; D is uncertain. The V end was cut by 2 bases, the J end by 2 bases, with 14 bases between. The germline CDR1 and CDR2 sequences are SGHNT and YYREEE (reference sequence). The CDR3 has 16 amino acids.

The V gene is TRBV7-9, the J gene TRBJ2-7; 10 bases are shared with TRBD2. The CDR3 contains 15 residues. Germline CDR1 and CDR2: SEHNR and FQNEAQ (reference sequence). The V gene end was trimmed by 5 bases and the J gene end by 3 bases; junction bases not matched to a gene: 7. The CDR3 sequence is CASSATSGEGYEQYF. CDR3 nucleotide sequence: TGTGCCAGCAGCGCTACTAGCGGGGAGGGCTACGAGCAGTACTTC.

This clone has only a few counts. This sequence joins TRBV30 and TRBJ2-1; 8 bases line up with TRBD2. Germline CDR1 is GTSNPN and CDR2 is SVGIG (reference sequence). With 1 base clipped from V and 4 bases from J, the junction kept 12 bases outside the gene matches. This CDR3 spans 17 amino acids. The CDR3 nucleotides read TGTGCCTGGAGTGAGTCAGGTGCGGGAGGATGGTACAATGAGCAGTTCTTC. It yields the protein CAWSESGAGGWYNEQFF.

This clone was detected only a few times. The J gene is TRBJ2-7, the V gene TRBV4-3, with TRBD2 identical over 7 bases. From germline, CDR1 is LGHNA and CDR2 YSLEER. V was pared by 0 bases and J by 2 bases, with 4 bases of the junction left unmatched. The CDR3 runs 15 residues. The CDR3 DNA is TGCGCCAGCAGCCAAGATAGTCTAGCGGCCTACGAGCAGTACTTC. It yields the protein CASSQDSLAAYEQYF.

The gene calls are TRBV23-1 and TRBJ2-5, with 7 bases aligning to TRBD1. TRBV23-1 carries the ORF label, with uncertain function. The CDR3 runs to 16 residues. The J segment lost 0 bases and the V segment lost 5 bases, leaving 9 bases of the junction unmatched. The CDR3 here is CASSSYDRAYQETQYF. The CDR3 DNA sequence: TGCGCCAGCAGTTCCTACGACAGGGCGTACCAAGAGACCCAGTACTTC.

The V gene is TRBV7-2, the J gene TRBJ1-2; the D is unclear. The CDR3 has 14 amino acids. Germline lookup yields CDR1 SGHTA and CDR2 FQGNSA. V was pared by 0 bases and J by 5 bases, with 10 bases between. CDR3 protein: CASSLALLGYGYTF. The DNA for the CDR3 is TGTGCCAGCAGCTTAGCTCTCCTAGGATATGGCTACACCTTC.

This sequence joins TRBV7-9 and TRBJ2-5; D is unclear. The CDR3 length is 13 residues. Germline CDR1 and CDR2: SEHNR and FQNEAQ (reference sequence). V gave up 2 bases and J gave up 3 bases, with 7 bases separating them. CDR3 sequence (DNA): TGTGCCAGCAGCTTAAGGGCGGAAGAGACCCAGTACTTC. The encoded protein is CASSLRAEETQYF. Looking up the rest from reference TRBV7-9 and TRBJ2-5 gives the full variable domain: DTGVSQNPRHKITKRGQNVTFRCDPISEHNRLYWYRQTLGQGPEFLTYFQNEAQLEKSRLLSDRFSAERPKGSFSTLEIQRTEQGDSAMYLCASSLRAEETQYFGPGTRLLVL.

V gene TRBV11-2 combines with J gene TRBJ2-1; a possible D gene is TRBD2 (6 bases). The germline V and J ends were trimmed by 0 bases and 6 bases, with 24 bases remaining between them. The CDR3 is 19 residues long. CDR1 SGHAT and CDR2 FQNNGV come from the germline V gene. The CDR3: CASSLEGLRAPRETNEQFF. In DNA form, the CDR3 reads TGTGCCAGCAGCTTAGAGGGGCTCAGGGCCCCTCGGGAGACCAATGAGCAGTTCTTC.

The chain combines TRBV29-1 with TRBJ2-3; D may match TRBD1 or TRBD2 (5 bases each). The germline CDR1 and CDR2 sequences are SQVTM and ANQGSEA. This CDR3 region has 14 residues. V lost 4 bases, J lost 3 bases, and 14 bases lay in between. The CDR3 nucleotides are TGCAGCGTTGTAGGGGAAGGAGGAACAGATACGCAGTATTTT. This sequence encodes CSVVGEGGTDTQYF.

The chain is built from TRBV7-2 and TRBJ1-4; TRBD1 aligns across 7 bases. Germline values: CDR1 SGHTA, CDR2 FQGNSA. The CDR3 loop spans 14 amino acids. V lost 5 bases to trimming and J lost 6 bases; unmatched junction nucleotides: 6. In DNA, the CDR3 is TGTGCCAGCAGCAGAACAGGGGACTATGAAAAACTGTTTTTT. This codes for CASSRTGDYEKLFF.

The CDR3 spells CASSLSDSPLHF. The CDR3, as DNA: TGTGCCAGCAGTTTATCTGATTCACCCCTCCACTTT. This sequence joins TRBV27 and TRBJ1-6; D ambiguous. This CDR3 has 12 residues. V was trimmed by 0 bases and J by 8 bases, leaving 2 bases between them. Germline V gene data show CDR1 as MNHEY and CDR2 as SMNVEV (reference sequence).

The chain combines TRBV9 with TRBJ2-1; 9 bases fit TRBD1. Looked up from germline, CDR1 is SGDLS and CDR2 is YYNGEE. The CDR3 is 14 amino acids. With V trimmed by 0 bases and J by 8 bases, 3 bases remained unmatched. The CDR3 DNA reads as TGTGCCAGCAGCGTAGACAGGGGGCTCGATGAGCAGTTCTTC. As protein: CASSVDRGLDEQFF.

This clone was seen only a few times. The V call is TRBV4-1, the J call TRBJ1-1; no definite D call. The CDR3 is 13 amino acids. Germline values: CDR1 MGHRA, CDR2 YSYEKL. Trimming pared 4 bases from V and 0 bases from J, leaving 6 bases between. In DNA, the CDR3 is TGCGCCAGCAGCCCCGGGGTGAACACTGAAGCTTTCTTT. It yields the protein CASSPGVNTEAFF.

V is TRBV27 and J is TRBJ1-5; D gene unclear. From germline, CDR1 is MNHEY and CDR2 SMNVEV (reference sequence). Trimming left V 2 bases short and J 7 bases short, with 9 bases between. The CDR3 is 13 amino acids. CDR3 DNA: TGTGCCAGCAGTTTAGGCTTGGAACAGCCCCAGCATTTT. The encoded protein is CASSLGLEQPQHF.

This rearrangement joins TRBV27 to TRBJ2-5; 7 bases line up with TRBD1. The J call may be faulty, since TRBJ2-7 better matches the DNA end. Per the germline V gene, CDR1 is MNHEY and CDR2 is SMNVEV (reference sequence). CDR3 size: 14 residues. As DNA, the CDR3 is TGTGCCAGCAGTTTACTGGGACAGTCCTACGAGCAGTACTTC. Amino acids: CASSLLGQSYEQYF.

The chain employs TRBV28 and TRBJ2-1; 14 nucleotides agree with TRBD2. This CDR3 has 16 amino acids. Germline values: CDR1 MDHEN, CDR2 SYDVKM. V shed 7 bases and J 8 bases; nucleotides not matched to a gene: 10. The CDR3 DNA is TGTGCCAGCATCTCTGGACTAGCGGGAGGTGGCCATGAGCAGTTCTTC. Translating it yields CASISGLAGGGHEQFF.

CDR3 sequence: CASSRLDNIERATDTQYF. The CDR3 nucleotides read TGCGCCAGCAGCCGCCTAGACAACATAGAGCGGGCCACAGATACGCAGTATTTT. The rearrangement uses TRBV4-1 and TRBJ2-3; D may be TRBD2 (6 bases). CDR1 MGHRA and CDR2 YSYEKL come from the germline V gene. Trimming stripped 4 bases from V and 2 bases from J, with 22 bases between. The CDR3 sequence is 18 residues long.

This clone was detected only once. J is TRBJ2-3 and V is TRBV29-1; 9 nucleotides line up with TRBD1. V was clipped by 5 bases and J by 3 bases; unmatched bases: 6. The germline CDR1 and CDR2 sequences are SQVTM and ANQGSEA. This CDR3 comprises 14 residues. The CDR3 region has the DNA TGCAGCGTTCAAGGGACAGGGTTGACAGATACGCAGTATTTT. Amino acid sequence: CSVQGTGLTDTQYF.

This clone was seen only once. The J gene is TRBJ1-1, the V gene TRBV29-1; a weak D match, TRBD1 (5 bases). Germline V gene data show CDR1 as SQVTM and CDR2 as ANQGSEA. This CDR3 has 12 residues. The germline V and J ends were trimmed by 4 bases and 4 bases, with 10 bases remaining between them. The CDR3 sequence: CSVGSGGTEAFF. Here the CDR3 DNA reads TGCAGCGTTGGGTCCGGGGGCACTGAAGCTTTCTTT.

This chain connects TRBV6-5 to TRBJ2-3; 7 bases agree with TRBD2. CDR1 and CDR2 from the germline V gene are MNHEY and SVGAGI. V dropped 3 bases and J dropped 4; count of bases not matched to a gene: 7. The CDR3 is 15 residues long. CDR3 in DNA: TGTGCCAGCAGTTATACCAGCGGGAAGCCAGATACGCAGTATTTT. This codes for CASSYTSGKPDTQYF.

J is TRBJ2-7 and V is TRBV13, with 8 bases fitting TRBD1. Looked up from germline, CDR1 is PRHDT and CDR2 is FYEKMQ (reference sequence). CDR3 length: 16 amino acids. Trimming cost V 3 bases and J 2 bases; bases outside gene matches: 9. CDR3 loop: CASSFMDSTGAYEQYF. The CDR3 coding sequence is TGTGCCAGCAGCTTTATGGACTCGACAGGGGCCTACGAGCAGTACTTC.